These T cell receptor beta chains were read from a single sample in a study of vaccination effects on CD4 cells after COVID-19. Produced via immunoSEQ multiplex PCR; TCRdb's table is partial and in-frame only. Of about 50,000 clones listed, 65% to 75% are singletons. Their antigens are not known. Material: CD4+ T cells from PBMCs cultured without peptide, obtained after COVID-19 vaccination. These receptors all stem from a human donor who had a prior SARS-CoV-2 infection. Each CDR3 is given with its conserved first and last residue. Each record gives: J gene, V gene, D gene, CDR3 length, clone size, CDR3 protein, CDR3 DNA. D genes are given only for firm matches. Part of the rows lack a size; the others show once, few, many or a class for expanded clones.

j_call: TRBJ2-5
v_call: TRBV7-3
d_call: NA
cdr3_length: 15
clone_size: few
cdr3_aa: CASSLRASSGETQYF
cdr3_nt: TGTGCCAGCAGCTTAAGGGCTAGCTCGGGGGAGACCCAGTACTTC

j_call: TRBJ1-5
v_call: TRBV15
d_call: NA
cdr3_length: 14
clone_size: NA
cdr3_aa: CATSRDRSNQPQHF
cdr3_nt: TGTGCCACCAGCAGAGATAGGAGCAATCAGCCCCAGCATTTT

j_call: TRBJ2-3
v_call: TRBV11-3
d_call: NA
cdr3_length: 13
clone_size: NA
cdr3_aa: CASSLARSYTQYF
cdr3_nt: TGTGCCAGCAGCTTAGCTAGAAGTTATACGCAGTATTTT

j_call: TRBJ1-2
v_call: TRBV18
d_call: TRBD1
cdr3_length: 14
clone_size: NA
cdr3_aa: CASSPDRVDYGYTF
cdr3_nt: TGTGCCAGCTCCCCCGACAGGGTTGACTATGGCTACACCTTC

j_call: TRBJ2-7
v_call: TRBV2
d_call: NA
cdr3_length: 13
clone_size: few
cdr3_aa: CASTGGMTYEQYF
cdr3_nt: TGTGCCAGCACTGGCGGTATGACCTACGAGCAGTACTTC

j_call: TRBJ2-1
v_call: TRBV2
d_call: TRBD1
cdr3_length: 17
clone_size: NA
cdr3_aa: CASRPGQGRFNVNEQFF
cdr3_nt: TGTGCCAGCAGACCCGGACAGGGAAGGTTTAATGTCAATGAGCAGTTCTTC

j_call: TRBJ2-2
v_call: TRBV18
d_call: NA
cdr3_length: 16
clone_size: NA
cdr3_aa: CASSPRAGKDTGELFF
cdr3_nt: TGTGCCAGCTCACCCAGGGCAGGGAAGGACACCGGGGAGCTGTTTTTT

j_call: TRBJ1-2
v_call: TRBV5-5
d_call: NA
cdr3_length: 15
clone_size: NA
cdr3_aa: CASSLQGLQAYGYTF
cdr3_nt: TGTGCCAGCAGCTTGCAAGGACTCCAAGCCTATGGCTACACCTTC

j_call: TRBJ1-3
v_call: TRBV5-5
d_call: NA
cdr3_length: 15
clone_size: NA
cdr3_aa: CASRSARSSGNTIYF
cdr3_nt: TGTGCCAGCCGGTCAGCCCGGAGCTCTGGAAACACCATATATTTT

j_call: TRBJ2-5
v_call: TRBV7-2
d_call: NA
cdr3_length: 14
clone_size: few
cdr3_aa: CASSSPTNLKTQYF
cdr3_nt: TGTGCCAGCAGCTCCCCGACAAATTTGAAGACCCAGTACTTC

j_call: TRBJ2-2
v_call: TRBV9
d_call: NA
cdr3_length: 15
clone_size: once
cdr3_aa: CASSVESTRHGELFF
cdr3_nt: TGTGCCAGCAGCGTAGAGTCCACACGGCACGGGGAGCTGTTTTTT

j_call: TRBJ1-2
v_call: TRBV6-6
d_call: NA
cdr3_length: 14
clone_size: NA
cdr3_aa: CASTTSGANYGYTF
cdr3_nt: TGTGCCAGCACCACCTCAGGGGCTAACTATGGCTACACCTTC

j_call: TRBJ1-4
v_call: TRBV6-5
d_call: NA
cdr3_length: 15
clone_size: NA
cdr3_aa: CASSLQGAGNEKLFF
cdr3_nt: TGTGCCAGCAGTCTACAGGGAGCAGGGAATGAAAAACTGTTTTTT

j_call: TRBJ1-6
v_call: TRBV19
d_call: TRBD1
cdr3_length: 17
clone_size: NA
cdr3_aa: CASSIYTGGAQDSPLHF
cdr3_nt: TGTGCCAGTAGTATCTACACAGGGGGCGCCCAGGATTCACCCCTCCACTTT

j_call: TRBJ2-1
v_call: TRBV2
d_call: NA
cdr3_length: 15
clone_size: NA
cdr3_aa: CASSERDSSYNEQFF
cdr3_nt: TGTGCCAGCAGTGAGCGGGACTCTTCCTACAATGAGCAGTTCTTC

j_call: TRBJ2-5
v_call: TRBV5-1
d_call: TRBD2
cdr3_length: 15
clone_size: NA
cdr3_aa: CASSLVLAGSETQYF
cdr3_nt: TGCGCCAGCAGCTTGGTCCTAGCGGGAAGTGAGACCCAGTACTTC

j_call: TRBJ2-1
v_call: TRBV10-3
d_call: TRBD1
cdr3_length: 13
clone_size: NA
cdr3_aa: CAISGTGVNEQFF
cdr3_nt: TGTGCCATCAGTGGGACAGGGGTCAATGAGCAGTTCTTC

j_call: TRBJ1-4
v_call: TRBV10-3
d_call: TRBD1
cdr3_length: 13
clone_size: few
cdr3_aa: CAIAGTANEKLFF
cdr3_nt: TGTGCCATCGCCGGGACAGCTAATGAAAAACTGTTTTTT

j_call: TRBJ2-5
v_call: TRBV2
d_call: TRBD2
cdr3_length: 13
clone_size: NA
cdr3_aa: CASRTGLAGDQYF
cdr3_nt: TGTGCCAGCAGGACCGGGCTAGCGGGAGACCAGTACTTC

j_call: TRBJ2-5
v_call: TRBV7-3
d_call: NA
cdr3_length: 14
clone_size: NA
cdr3_aa: CASSPTGLQETQYF
cdr3_nt: TGTGCCAGCAGCCCTACAGGGCTACAAGAGACCCAGTACTTC

j_call: TRBJ1-6
v_call: TRBV27
d_call: NA
cdr3_length: 14
clone_size: few
cdr3_aa: CASRFGWGNSPLHF
cdr3_nt: TGTGCCAGCAGGTTCGGGTGGGGGAATTCACCCCTCCACTTT

j_call: TRBJ2-7
v_call: TRBV12-5
d_call: NA
cdr3_length: 21
clone_size: NA
cdr3_aa: CASGLVPRWQGRDSFSYEQYF
cdr3_nt: TGTGCTAGTGGTTTGGTCCCCAGGTGGCAAGGGCGCGATTCATTCTCCTACGAGCAGTACTTC

j_call: TRBJ1-2
v_call: TRBV6-5
d_call: NA
cdr3_length: 15
clone_size: NA
cdr3_aa: CASSLRVQGGYGYTF
cdr3_nt: TGTGCCAGCAGTCTCCGGGTCCAGGGTGGCTATGGCTACACCTTC

j_call: TRBJ1-1
v_call: TRBV7-3
d_call: TRBD1
cdr3_length: 14
clone_size: NA
cdr3_aa: CASSRTGRDTEAFF
cdr3_nt: TGTGCCAGCAGCCGGACAGGGAGGGACACTGAAGCTTTCTTT

j_call: TRBJ1-2
v_call: TRBV15
d_call: NA
cdr3_length: 13
clone_size: NA
cdr3_aa: CATSRDRDYGYTF
cdr3_nt: TGTGCCACCAGCAGAGATCGGGACTATGGCTACACCTTC

j_call: TRBJ2-7
v_call: TRBV6-1
d_call: TRBD2
cdr3_length: 14
clone_size: NA
cdr3_aa: CASRSGLAAYEQYF
cdr3_nt: TGTGCCAGCAGATCGGGACTAGCGGCCTACGAGCAGTACTTC

j_call: TRBJ2-7
v_call: TRBV7-8
d_call: NA
cdr3_length: 11
clone_size: NA
cdr3_aa: CASSLTYEQYF
cdr3_nt: TGTGCCAGCAGCTTAACCTACGAGCAGTACTTC

j_call: TRBJ2-2
v_call: TRBV2
d_call: NA
cdr3_length: 14
clone_size: NA
cdr3_aa: CASRADRYTGELFF
cdr3_nt: TGTGCCAGCAGGGCCGACCGGTACACCGGGGAGCTGTTTTTT

j_call: TRBJ1-2
v_call: TRBV5-1
d_call: NA
cdr3_length: 13
clone_size: NA
cdr3_aa: CASSLSGVYGYTF
cdr3_nt: TGCGCCAGCAGCTTGTCAGGTGTCTATGGCTACACCTTC

j_call: TRBJ2-2
v_call: TRBV2
d_call: TRBD1
cdr3_length: 16
clone_size: NA
cdr3_aa: CAREVEGQGESGELFF
cdr3_nt: TGTGCCAGAGAGGTCGAGGGACAGGGAGAATCCGGGGAGCTGTTTTTT

j_call: TRBJ2-3
v_call: TRBV7-2
d_call: NA
cdr3_length: 11
clone_size: NA
cdr3_aa: CASSPMATQYF
cdr3_nt: TGTGCCAGCAGCCCGATGGCTACGCAGTATTTT

j_call: TRBJ2-3
v_call: TRBV24-1
d_call: NA
cdr3_length: 15
clone_size: NA
cdr3_aa: CATSDLSGGTDTQYF
cdr3_nt: TGTGCCACCAGTGATTTGTCAGGGGGCACAGATACGCAGTATTTT

j_call: TRBJ2-1
v_call: TRBV12-3/TRBV12-4
d_call: NA
cdr3_length: 13
clone_size: NA
cdr3_aa: CASSFYSYNEQFF
cdr3_nt: TGTGCCAGCAGTTTTTACTCCTACAATGAGCAGTTCTTC

j_call: TRBJ2-4
v_call: TRBV28
d_call: NA
cdr3_length: 15
clone_size: NA
cdr3_aa: CASSSLGGGRNIQYF
cdr3_nt: TGTGCCAGCAGTTCGTTGGGGGGCGGTAGGAACATTCAGTACTTC

j_call: TRBJ1-2
v_call: TRBV3-1/TRBV3-2
d_call: NA
cdr3_length: 13
clone_size: NA
cdr3_aa: CASRTTGAQGYTF
cdr3_nt: TGTGCCAGCAGAACCACGGGGGCGCAAGGCTACACCTTC

j_call: TRBJ1-4
v_call: TRBV18
d_call: NA
cdr3_length: 15
clone_size: NA
cdr3_aa: CASSRGGAANEKLFF
cdr3_nt: TGTGCCAGCTCTCGTGGGGGCGCGGCTAATGAAAAACTGTTTTTT

j_call: TRBJ2-7
v_call: TRBV7-8
d_call: NA
cdr3_length: 15
clone_size: once
cdr3_aa: CASSLGILPSYEQYF
cdr3_nt: TGTGCCAGCAGCTTGGGGATACTGCCCTCCTACGAGCAGTACTTC